This entry concerns a single TCR beta chain. This clonotype is a singleton in its sample. Its antigen remains unidentified. Base qualities are missing; no much larger clone stands one base away. A single read makes a weak case. The sample comes from a study of CD8 T cells in Susac syndrome (dated by TCRdb to 2018 to 2020). As for the study more broadly: Whether CD8+ T cell activation and differentiation in Susac syndrome was antigen driven was tested using repertoire sequencing.

Beyond this particular receptor, the publication reports: The study acknowledged that relatively few individuals were included in the TCR sequencing and HLA analysis.

Peripheral blood CD8+ and CD4+ T cells from healthy donors, Susac syndrome patients and multiple sclerosis patients were profiled using high-throughput TCR beta sequencing. Treatment-naive patients with stable or active relapsing-remitting disease fulfilling revised McDonald criteria were used as multiple sclerosis controls. Bulk CD8+ and CD4+ T cells were purified magnetically by negative isolation, whereas CD8+ TEMRA cells were enriched by FACS. Blood was drawn into EDTA tubes, processed within 24 hours, and PBMCs were isolated by density gradient centrifugation. PBMCs intended for TCR sequencing were cryopreserved in liquid nitrogen and thawed later in a water bath at 37 degrees C. The sorted or isolated CD4+, CD8+ and CD8+ TEMRA cells had a purity of 90% or higher. Reading from cysteine to phenylalanine, the CDR3 counts 15 amino acids. Solely the CDR3 DNA is kept, with 45 bases framed from the first base. Sequences SQVTM (CDR1) and ANQGSEA (CDR2) are obtained from the germline V gene. V sheds 6 bases and J sheds 3 bases, leaving 20 bases between their ends.

RNA was extracted with the RNeasy kit and about 0.5 to 1 ug was reverse transcribed using random hexamers. The immunoSEQ multiplex PCR assay, covering 54 Vbeta and 13 Jbeta segments, was used to amplify TCR beta CDR3 regions. PCR amplification bias was corrected using a synthetic template baseline for primer optimization and computational correction. Per the original workflow: Only productive sequences were kept, with reads annotated to V, D and J genes according to IMGT and analyzed in immunoSEQ Analyzer. Clonality was computed as one minus Shannon entropy normalized by log2 of the number of productive unique sequences. For each patient and control, public and private clones were evaluated among the 100 most prevalent clones. Clones were defined as Susac-specific when absent from the healthy and MS cohorts, from over a thousand published viral clones and from other ImmuneACCESS disease sequences. TCRdb trimmed public reads at Q25 via fastp, called clones via MiXCR and kept in-frame beta chains. Here each entry gathers all rows of one CDR3 protein and keeps the most common genes and DNA. The V and J calls, along with clone size, are taken from TCRdb and not from the paper's own processing. The sample profile shows approximately 200,000 distinct CDR3 sequences; around 95% of them were found once. The top ten constitute around 0.076% of the sample.

Sequencing was done on a sample of CD4+ T cells from PBMCs. This sequence originates from a human donor with multiple sclerosis. The rearranged segments are TRBV29-1 and TRBJ1-1; TRBD1 is perhaps the D gene, given 5 matching bases. The CDR3 protein: CSVRRDSAGDTEAFF. DNA sequence: TGCAGCGTCCGGAGAGACAGTGCGGGGGACACTGAAGCTTTCTTT.